The entry below describes one T cell receptor (beta chain). The sample comes from a study of T-cell reconstitution after alpha-beta-depleted transplantation in children. This CDR3 region has 14 residues. Between the trimmed V and J ends, which lost 5 bases and 4 bases, there was a span of 14 bases. The germline V gene has CDR1 SGHAT and CDR2 FQNNGV. The library targeted TCRbeta and was prepared with unique molecular identifiers. One entry per CDR3 protein results from TCRdb running MiXCR on the PCR reads. The sample has roughly 590,000 distinct CDR3 sequences, roughly 15% seen once. The sequence was collected from a human donor who donated a stem cell graft to a child with acute myeloid leukemia. This rearrangement joins TRBV11-2 to TRBJ1-2, with no clear D. Sample: PBMCs from the stem cell graft donor, taken from the stem cell graft. CDR3 region: CASSQTGLGYGYTF. DNA for the CDR3: TGTGCCAGCAGCCAGACGGGCCTCGGCTATGGCTACACCTTC. The full variable domain, with the rest looked up from reference TRBV11-2 and TRBJ1-2, is EAGVAQSPRYKIIEKRQSVAFWCNPISGHATLYWYQQILGQGPKLLIQFQNNGVVDDSQLPKDRFSAERLKGVDSTLKIQPAKLEDSAVYLCASSQTGLGYGYTFGSGTRLTVV.